This TCR beta chain was sequenced in a study of blood T cell repertoires in COVID-19. Study overall: Some COVID-19 samples were acute and others convalescent; all came from the United States, Italy and Spain. T cells, B-cell-depleted T cells, or PBMCs provided the cDNA or gDNA that served as material.

Looked up from germline, CDR1 is KGHSH and CDR2 is LQKENI. The CDR3 has 17 residues. Unmatched junction bases numbered 10, after V lost 3 bases and J lost 5 bases. The authors' processing: Researchers report that nucleated cell counts were estimated from reference gene primer amplification. TCRdb's copy holds only in-frame clones and misses some; the assay was immunoSEQ multiplex PCR. For V, J and clone size, that table is used; D and trimming come from the DNA. The sample has about 100,000 clones, about 90% seen once. The chain recombines TRBV18 with TRBJ2-1, with TRBD1 identical over 10 bases. The clonotype originates from a man in his fifties or sixties with acute or convalescent COVID-19. Input material: peripheral blood. CDR3 DNA: TGTGCCAGCTCACCCTCACAAAGGACAGGGGGACACAATGAGCAGTTCTTC. Protein: CASSPSQRTGGHNEQFF.